This T cell receptor beta chain was obtained from a study of blood T cell repertoires in COVID-19 (dated by TCRdb to 2018 to 2021). Study-wide context: Collaborator samples came from the United States, Italy and Spain and covered acute and convalescent phases of COVID-19. The prospective study material was composed of cDNA or gDNA derived from T cells, B-cell-depleted T cells, or PBMCs. Deeply sampled blood TCRbeta repertoires from subjects exposed to, actively infected with, or recovered from COVID-19 were included in the dataset. The repertoires were made available in a free public database intended to serve as a resource for research on the immune response to SARS-CoV-2. The samples were drawn from two sources: the first 160 participants of the ongoing ImmuneRACE study, and about 1,300 subjects contributed by 6 global collaborators. The sample metadata nearly always contained a de-identified subject ID, COVID-19 status, age in years and sex. Where available, HLA class I and class II types were obtained from metadata supplied by the sample provider rather than from assay-based typing.

Points on this clone: Its antigen is not yet known. One base away there is no much larger clone; base qualities are not given.

Another Seattle source contributed samples from volunteer blood donors who had recovered from COVID-19. Whole blood was collected in K2EDTA tubes by collaborating institutions according to the institutions' own protocols. Collaborator samples were shipped for TCRbeta analysis as frozen whole blood, isolated PBMCs, or DNA extracted from either sample type. The immunoSEQ Assay, a bias-controlled multiplex PCR, was used to amplify TCRbeta CDR3 regions from genomic DNA. The authors' pipeline ran thus. The number of nucleated cells in each sample was estimated from the amplification of reference gene primers within the assay. To quantify the absolute abundance of each unique TCRbeta CDR3 rearrangement, sequence reads were collapsed and filtered. For each sample, productive Simpson clonality was calculated as the square root of Simpson's diversity index over productive rearrangements. TCRdb holds this immuneACCESS table with in-frame rearrangements only. Some clones are missing; in checked studies, unresolved V genes explain under half, and the rest has no known cause. V and J calls and clone size are given by that table; D and trimming were obtained from the DNA. The sample table records 250,000 to 300,000 clones; 88% of these occur just once. 6.9% of the sample is in the top ten clones.

The research as a whole found: Clinical and demographic metadata were provided uncurated, with the amount varying by source and participant.

The CDR3 holds 15 amino acids from the cysteine to the phenylalanine. The kept DNA is CDR3 alone, 45 bases in frame from the first base. V loses 5 bases at its end and J loses 10 bases; junction bases beyond the gene matches: 11. The germline V gene (reference sequence) sets CDR1 to SEHNR and CDR2 to FQNEAQ. This receptor was obtained from a woman aged 25-40 years who had recovered from COVID-19. Sample: peripheral blood. The receptor chain draws on TRBV7-9 and TRBJ1-6, with 7 bases matching TRBD1. The CDR3 in this case is CASSPPRGARSPLHF. The DNA is as follows: TGTGCCAGCAGCCCACCCAGGGGGGCAAGGTCACCCCTCCACTTT.